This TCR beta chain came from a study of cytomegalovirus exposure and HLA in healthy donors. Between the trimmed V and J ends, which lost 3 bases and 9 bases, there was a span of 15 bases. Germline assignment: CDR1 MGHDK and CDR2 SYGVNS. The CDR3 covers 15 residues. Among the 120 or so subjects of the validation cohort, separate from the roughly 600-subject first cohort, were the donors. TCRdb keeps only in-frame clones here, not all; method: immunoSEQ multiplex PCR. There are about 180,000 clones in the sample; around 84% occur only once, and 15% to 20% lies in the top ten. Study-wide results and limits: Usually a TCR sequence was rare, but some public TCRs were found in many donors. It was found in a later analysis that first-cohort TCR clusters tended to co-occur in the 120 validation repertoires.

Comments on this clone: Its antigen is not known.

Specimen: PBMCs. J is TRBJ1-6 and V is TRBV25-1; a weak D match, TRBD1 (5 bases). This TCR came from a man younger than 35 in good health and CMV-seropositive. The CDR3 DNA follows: TGTGCCAGCAGTGATCTGCAGGGTAGGGGTTCACCCCTCCACTTT. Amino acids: CASSDLQGRGSPLHF. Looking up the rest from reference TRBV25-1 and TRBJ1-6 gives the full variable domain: EADIYQTPRYLVIGTGKKITLECSQTMGHDKMYWYQQDPGMELHLIHYSYGVNSTEKGDLSSESTVSRIRTEHFPLTLESARPSHTSQYLCASSDLQGRGSPLHFGNGTRLTVT.